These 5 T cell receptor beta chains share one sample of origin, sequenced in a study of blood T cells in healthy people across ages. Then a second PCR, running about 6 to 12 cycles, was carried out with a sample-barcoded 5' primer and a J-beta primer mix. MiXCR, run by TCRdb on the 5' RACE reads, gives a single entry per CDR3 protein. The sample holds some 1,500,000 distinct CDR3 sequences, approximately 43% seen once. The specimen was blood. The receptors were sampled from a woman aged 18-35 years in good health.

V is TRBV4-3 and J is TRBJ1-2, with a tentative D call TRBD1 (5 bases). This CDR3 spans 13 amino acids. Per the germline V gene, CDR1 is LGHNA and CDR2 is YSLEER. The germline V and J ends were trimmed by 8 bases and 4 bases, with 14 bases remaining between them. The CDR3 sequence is CASGGGVGYGYTF. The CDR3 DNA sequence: TGCGCCAGCGGCGGGGGAGTAGGCTATGGCTACACCTTC.

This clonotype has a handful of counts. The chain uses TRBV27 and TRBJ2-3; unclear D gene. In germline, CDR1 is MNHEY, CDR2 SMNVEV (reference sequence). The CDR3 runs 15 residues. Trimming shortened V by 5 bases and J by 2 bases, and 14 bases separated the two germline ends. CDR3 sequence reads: CASSLLAEYTDTQYF. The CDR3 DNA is TGTGCCAGCAGTCTACTGGCGGAGTACACAGATACGCAGTATTTT.

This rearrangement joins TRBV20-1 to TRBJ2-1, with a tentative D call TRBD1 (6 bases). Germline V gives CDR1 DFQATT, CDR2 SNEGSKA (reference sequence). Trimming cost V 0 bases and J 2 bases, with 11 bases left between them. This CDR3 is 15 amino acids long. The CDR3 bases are TGCAGTGCTAGAGATGCAACAGGGACCTACAATGAGCAGTTCTTC. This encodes CSARDATGTYNEQFF.

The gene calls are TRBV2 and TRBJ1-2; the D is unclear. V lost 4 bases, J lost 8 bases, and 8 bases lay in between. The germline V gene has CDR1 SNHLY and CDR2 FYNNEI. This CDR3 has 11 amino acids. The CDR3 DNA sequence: TGTGCCAGCAGTGGATCGAGAGGCTACACCTTC. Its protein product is CASSGSRGYTF.

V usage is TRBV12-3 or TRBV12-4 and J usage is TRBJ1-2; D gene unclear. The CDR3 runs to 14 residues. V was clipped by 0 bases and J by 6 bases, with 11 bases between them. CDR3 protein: CASSLAHRENGYTF. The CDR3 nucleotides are TGTGCCAGCAGTTTAGCGCACCGGGAAAATGGCTACACCTTC.